Listed below are T cell receptor beta chains from one sample, sequenced in a study of T cells in Graves' hyperthyroidism and ophthalmopathy. TCRdb passed the multiplex PCR reads through MiXCR, listing each CDR3 protein once. The sample includes around 580,000 distinct CDR3 sequences, about a sixth of them seen just once. Sequenced material: blood. Every receptor here comes from a woman aged 18-29 years with Graves' hyperthyroidism. Each CDR3 is given with its conserved first and last residue. The D gene is left open where the match is weak. Part of the rows lack a size; the others show once, few, many or a class for expanded clones.

clone_size | j_call | v_call | cdr3_length | d_call | cdr3_nt | cdr3_aa
. | TRBJ1-2 | TRBV24-1 | 15 | . | TGTGCCACCAGTGACCCAAAAGGGGCGAACTATGGCTACACCTTC | CATSDPKGANYGYTF
. | TRBJ2-6 | TRBV5-8 | 18 | TRBD1 | TGTGCCAGCAGCTTGGAGTGGACAGGGTTCACTGGGGCCAACGTCCTGACTTTC | CASSLEWTGFTGANVLTF
many | TRBJ2-2 | TRBV3-1 | 14 | . | TGTGCCAGCAGCCAAGTCTCTAACACCGGGGAGCTGTTTTTT | CASSQVSNTGELFF
few | TRBJ2-3 | TRBV7-2 | 15 | . | TGTGCCAGCAGCTTAGGGGGGGACTCCGGAGATACGCAGTATTTT | CASSLGGDSGDTQYF
. | TRBJ1-5 | TRBV12-3/TRBV12-4 | 14 | TRBD1 | TGTGCCAGCACAGGGGGCGTTGGCAATCAGCCCCAGCATTTT | CASTGGVGNQPQHF
many | TRBJ1-1 | TRBV6-1 | 13 | TRBD1 | TGTGCCAGCTGCAGGGGGCGCGGCACTGAAGCTTTCTTT | CASCRGRGTEAFF
many | TRBJ2-7 | TRBV27 | 18 | TRBD2 | TGTGCCAGCAGTCACGCCCGGCTAGCGGGAGGAGTCTCCTACGAGCAGTACTTC | CASSHARLAGGVSYEQYF
once | TRBJ1-2 | TRBV7-9 | 13 | . | TGTGCCAGCAGCTTCCCTGCTAACTATGGCCACACCTTC | CASSFPANYGHTF
many | TRBJ2-7 | TRBV7-9 | 12 | . | TGTGCCAGCAGCCTGGACCTGGAAGAGCAGTACTTC | CASSLDLEEQYF
many | TRBJ2-1 | TRBV28 | 15 | TRBD2 | TGTGCCAGCAGTCGGATAGCGGGAGGAGGTGAGGAGCAGTTCTTC | CASSRIAGGGEEQFF
few | TRBJ1-1 | TRBV7-9 | 13 | . | TGTGCCAGCAGTATCACACAGAACACTGAAGCTTTCTTT | CASSITQNTEAFF
many | TRBJ1-2 | TRBV11-2 | 13 | . | TGTGCCAGCGGACAAAACAGGGACTATGGCTACACCTTC | CASGQNRDYGYTF
many | TRBJ2-1 | TRBV28 | 16 | TRBD2 | TGTGCCAGCAATCCCCCGGGACTAGCTAATTACAATGAGCAGTTCTTC | CASNPPGLANYNEQFF
. | TRBJ1-3 | TRBV4-1 | 18 | . | TGCGCCAGCAGCCAAGGGGCGACAGCCTATAACCCTGGAAACACCATATATTTT | CASSQGATAYNPGNTIYF
many | TRBJ2-1 | TRBV5-1 | 12 | . | TGTGCCAGCAGCTTAGGAGGGAATGAGCAGTTCTTC | CASSLGGNEQFF
. | TRBJ2-3 | TRBV20-1 | 13 | . | TGCAGTGCTAGTCGGCGCCGCACAGATACGCAGTATTTT | CSASRRRTDTQYF
many | TRBJ2-7 | TRBV7-6 | 17 | . | TGTGCCAGCAGCCAAATCACCCTCAGGGGAGGGTGGGACGAGCAGTACTTC | CASSQITLRGGWDEQYF
few | TRBJ2-3 | TRBV12-3/TRBV12-4 | 14 | . | TGTGCCAGCAGCTCCTCCACAGCCACAGATACGCAGTATTTT | CASSSSTATDTQYF
many | TRBJ2-2 | TRBV28 | 16 | . | TGTGCCAGCAGGGGGCTTGCGACCCGGGGCACCGGGGAGCTGTTTTTT | CASRGLATRGTGELFF
few | TRBJ1-2 | TRBV10-3 | 11 | . | TGTGCCATCAGTACAGATTCTGGCTACACCTTC | CAISTDSGYTF
many | TRBJ2-1 | TRBV7-9 | 13 | . | TGTGCCAGCAGCAAGACTCAGGGATATGAGCAGTTCTTC | CASSKTQGYEQFF
. | TRBJ2-5 | TRBV6-2/TRBV6-3 | 15 | TRBD2 | TGTGCCAGCAGTTACTTCGCGGGGGGGCAAGAGACCCAGTACTTC | CASSYFAGGQETQYF
many | TRBJ2-5 | TRBV18 | 13 | . | TGTGCCAGCTCACCGGGCCGACAAGAGACCCAGTACTTC | CASSPGRQETQYF
few | TRBJ2-2 | TRBV18 | 11 | . | TGTGCCAGCTCACGCTCCGGGGAGCTGTTTTTT | CASSRSGELFF
few | TRBJ2-3 | TRBV20-1 | 14 | TRBD2 | TGCAGTGCTAGGACTAGCGGGGGGGGAGATGCGCAGTATTTT | CSARTSGGGDAQYF
many | TRBJ2-3 | TRBV30 | 13 | . | TGTGCCTGGAGTTCAGGCGGGACGGATACGCAGTATTTT | CAWSSGGTDTQYF
few | TRBJ2-7 | TRBV7-9 | 16 | TRBD1 | TGTGCCAGCAGCTTATTTGCGGGACAGGGTTCCTACGAGCAGTACTTC | CASSLFAGQGSYEQYF
many | TRBJ1-1 | TRBV5-1 | 17 | TRBD1 | TGCGCCAGCAGCTTCCTAACTACAGGGGATGCCCTAGGTGAAGCTTTCTTT | CASSFLTTGDALGEAFF
many | TRBJ2-5 | TRBV5-1 | 13 | . | TGCGCCAGCAGCACGGGACTTGAAGAGACCCAGTACTTC | CASSTGLEETQYF
. | TRBJ1-2 | TRBV20-1 | 13 | . | TGCAGTGCCTCAGTGGGAAGTACCTATGGCTACACCTTC | CSASVGSTYGYTF
many | TRBJ1-1 | TRBV20-1 | 15 | TRBD1 | TGCAGTGCTGTCCCAGGGGGTCCGGAGGGCACTGAAGCTTTCTTT | CSAVPGGPEGTEAFF
. | TRBJ2-3 | TRBV5-4 | 14 | TRBD1 | TGTGCCAGCAGCATGGGGACAGCTCGAGATACGCAGTATTTT | CASSMGTARDTQYF
. | TRBJ2-7 | TRBV28 | 14 | . | TGTGCCAGCAGTTTAAGGGCAGACGACTACGAGCAGTACTTC | CASSLRADDYEQYF
. | TRBJ2-6 | TRBV6-1 | 15 | . | TGTGCCAGCAGCCCGACTGGCTCTGGGGCCAACGTCCTGACTTTC | CASSPTGSGANVLTF
few | TRBJ2-3 | TRBV7-7 | 17 | TRBD2 | TGTGCCAGCAGCAGGCCCCAAAAGCGGGAAAGCACAGATACGCAGTATTTT | CASSRPQKRESTDTQYF
many | TRBJ1-1 | TRBV5-1 | 16 | . | TGTGCCAGCAGCTTAGGTCAGGGCGGCATGAACACTGAAGCTTTCTTT | CASSLGQGGMNTEAFF